These 23 T cell receptor beta chains share one sample of origin, sequenced in a study of post-analysis software for immune sequencing data. These receptors' antigens are unknown. Findings of the study overall: Controls showed lower frequencies than patients for five TRBV segments, and TRBV5-6, TRBV5-1 and TRBV20-1 were among these.

Researchers reported that TCR beta cDNA libraries carried unique molecular identifiers. TCRdb processed the PCR reads anew with MiXCR; each CDR3 protein has one entry. The repertoire has roughly 600,000 distinct CDR3 sequences, 40% to 50% of them found once; the top ten carry roughly 1.7%. Source material: blood. The origin of the receptors is a girl between 10 and 17 years old with multiple sclerosis.

The chain is built from TRBV10-3 and TRBJ2-7; D is unresolved. The germline V and J ends were trimmed by 3 bases and 0 bases, with 9 bases remaining between them. The length of the CDR3 is 14 residues. From germline, CDR1 is ENHRY and CDR2 SYGVKD. In DNA, the CDR3 is TGTGCCATCAGTGACGACGGATTCTCCTACGAGCAGTACTTC. Protein sequence: CAISDDGFSYEQYF.

The chain carries TRBV12-3 or TRBV12-4 and TRBJ2-1; 7 nucleotides align to TRBD2. CDR3 length: 13 residues. J lost 8 bases, V lost 3 bases, and 4 bases had no gene match. The CDR3 region has the DNA TGTGCCAGCAGTTTGGGGCGGGAGCATGAGCAGTTCTTC. Translated: CASSLGREHEQFF.

This chain joins TRBV30 and TRBJ2-1; no clear D. Germline CDR1 and CDR2: GTSNPN and SVGIG (reference sequence). This CDR3 spans 11 amino acids. V lost 8 bases and J lost 6, with 11 bases in between. The CDR3 reads CARRLGNEQFF. The DNA of the CDR3 is TGTGCCCGGCGACTGGGCAATGAGCAGTTCTTC.

The chain couples TRBV6-1 to TRBJ1-6; D is uncertain. Germline CDR1 is MNHNS and CDR2 is SASEGT. V shed 5 bases and J shed 0 bases, with 8 bases lying between them. The CDR3 has 15 residues. This chain's CDR3 is CASSPRRSYNSPLHF. DNA of the CDR3: TGTGCCAGCAGTCCGAGGCGCTCCTATAATTCACCCCTCCACTTT.

This clonotype was counted only a few times. The genes are TRBV12-3 or TRBV12-4 and TRBJ2-7; D is ambiguous. This CDR3 has 12 amino acids. V lost 3 bases and J 2 bases, leaving 5 bases between the germline ends. DNA for the CDR3: TGTGCCAGCAGTTTCATCACCTACGAGCAGTACTTC. Protein product: CASSFITYEQYF.

This chain connects TRBV7-2 to TRBJ2-7; D gene unclear. This CDR3 has 14 residues. V was pared by 5 bases and J by 2 bases, with 13 bases between. Germline V gives CDR1 SGHTA, CDR2 FQGNSA. CDR3 protein: CASSLRTDPYEQYF. The CDR3 DNA sequence: TGTGCCAGCAGCCTCCGGACGGATCCCTACGAGCAGTACTTC.

The genes are TRBV24-1 and TRBJ2-5; 7 positions agree with TRBD2. The CDR3 spans 13 residues. The germline gives CDR1 KGHDR, CDR2 SFDVKD. V gave up 5 bases and J gave up 4 bases; unmatched junction bases: 3. The CDR3 DNA is TGTGCCACCAGTGCCGGGGGGAGAGAGACCCAGTACTTC. Its translation: CATSAGGRETQYF.

The CDR3 spells CASTSTEGAFF. The CDR3 nucleotides read TGTGCCAGCACCTCGACCGAGGGAGCTTTCTTT. The chain carries TRBV6-2 or TRBV6-3 and TRBJ1-1; D is uncertain. CDR1 and CDR2 (germline): MNHEY, SVGEGT. There are 11 residues in the CDR3. With 7 bases removed from V and 10 bases from J, the gap between germline ends came to 13 bases.

This clonotype came up a few times. The gene calls are TRBV12-3 or TRBV12-4 and TRBJ2-7; D remains ambiguous. The CDR3 loop spans 13 amino acids. V was shortened by 7 bases and J by 1 base, with 11 bases between the two germline ends. The CDR3 protein is CASTLLGSYEQYF. CDR3 DNA: TGTGCCAGCACCCTTTTGGGGTCCTACGAGCAGTACTTC.

This chain connects TRBV11-2 to TRBJ2-4, with 11 positions matching TRBD2. The DNA end lines up better with TRBJ2-7; the J call may be wrong. Germline lookup yields CDR1 SGHAT and CDR2 FQNNGV. CDR3 size: 16 residues. The CDR3 region is CASSSDPGLAVYEQYF. The CDR3 nucleotides are TGTGCCAGCAGCTCGGATCCGGGACTAGCGGTCTACGAGCAGTACTTC.

This clonotype turned up a few times. The rearrangement joins TRBV6-5 to TRBJ2-3; tentative D call: TRBD1 (7 bases). CDR1 MNHEY and CDR2 SVGAGI come from the germline V gene. The CDR3 sequence is 12 residues long. With 6 bases removed from V and 8 bases from J, the gap between germline ends came to 12 bases. The DNA for the CDR3 is TGTGCCAGCAGCCGCCAGGGGGGTACGCAGTATTTT. Translation gives CASSRQGGTQYF.

This clonotype was seen only a few times. This chain links TRBV10-2 with TRBJ2-5, with TRBD1 matching 7 bases. Near its end, the DNA agrees better with TRBJ2-7, so the J call may be wrong. CDR1 is WSHSY, CDR2 SAAADI, per germline. The CDR3 spans 13 residues. The CDR3 reads CASRQGRTYEQYF. CDR3 nucleotides: TGCGCCAGCAGACAGGGGCGGACTTACGAGCAGTACTTC.

V usage is TRBV20-1 and J usage is TRBJ2-3, with a tentative D call TRBD1 (6 bases). Trimming shortened V by 0 bases and J by 7 bases, and 14 bases separated the two germline ends. CDR3 length equals 14 residues. Per the germline V gene, CDR1 is DFQATT and CDR2 is SNEGSKA (reference sequence). The CDR3 coding sequence is TGCAGTGCTAGAGATCTCGGCAGGGGCAATACGCAGTATTTT. Residues: CSARDLGRGNTQYF.

This clonotype came up a few times. The chain uses TRBV5-5 and TRBJ2-7; D not certain. CDR3 length: 14 residues. V was pared by 2 bases and J by 0 bases, with 9 bases between. Germline V gene sequence: CDR1 SGHKS, CDR2 YYEKEE (reference sequence). The CDR3, as DNA: TGTGCCAGCAGCTTAGGTGTCAACTCCTACGAGCAGTACTTC. Amino acid sequence: CASSLGVNSYEQYF.

Concerning this clonotype: The junction does not match germline at one end; this may be a read error. The chain has TRBV10-3 and TRBJ2-1, with D tentatively TRBD2 (5 bases). This CDR3 is 13 amino acids long. Germline V gene lookup returns CDR1 ENHRY and CDR2 SYGVKD. The CDR3 region has the DNA TGTGCCATCAGTGAACCCAGCGGAGGTGAGCAGTTTTTC. Amino acids: CAISEPSGGEQFF.

This clonotype was found a few times. This chain joins TRBV5-1 and TRBJ2-5; 11 nucleotides line up with TRBD2. Germline V gene lookup returns CDR1 SGHRS and CDR2 YFSETQ. V lost 2 bases and J lost 3; bases outside the gene matches: 3. The CDR3 runs 15 residues. Written as DNA, the CDR3 is TGCGCCAGCAGCTTCGGGACTAGCGGAGAAGAGACCCAGTACTTC. Its translation is CASSFGTSGEETQYF. The full variable domain, with the rest looked up from reference TRBV5-1 and TRBJ2-5, is KAGVTQTPRYLIKTRGQQVTLSCSPISGHRSVSWYQQTPGQGLQFLFEYFSETQRNKGNFPGRFSGRQFSNSRSEMNVSTLELGDSALYLCASSFGTSGEETQYFGPGTRLLVL.

The genes are TRBV18 and TRBJ2-7; tentatively, D is TRBD1 (5 bases). Germline V CDR1 and CDR2: KGHSH, LQKENI. CDR3 size: 16 residues. V was shortened by 4 bases and J by 0 bases, with 16 bases between the two germline ends. The CDR3 DNA is TGTGCCAGCTCACGGTCCGTAGACAGCAGCTCCTACGAGCAGTACTTC. Translating gives CASSRSVDSSSYEQYF.

The rearrangement joins TRBV10-3 to TRBJ2-7, with D uncertain. The germline gives CDR1 ENHRY, CDR2 SYGVKD. The ends were cut back, 0 bases at V and 5 bases at J, with 11 bases in the middle. The CDR3 is 14 amino acids. CDR3 loop: CAISESSGRDEQYF. The CDR3 DNA reads TGTGCCATCAGTGAGTCGTCAGGTCGGGACGAGCAGTACTTC.

The chain employs TRBV5-6 and TRBJ2-1; D might be TRBD2 (6 bases). Per the germline V gene, CDR1 is SGHDT and CDR2 is YYEEEE. Trimming removed 1 base at V and 3 bases at J, with 8 bases between. This CDR3 has 14 residues. The CDR3 DNA reads TGTGCCAGCAGCTTGAGCGGGTTCTACAATGAGCAGTTCTTC. Translation gives CASSLSGFYNEQFF.

This sequence joins TRBV20-1 and TRBJ1-6, with a possible D match to TRBD1 (5 bases). This CDR3 comprises 13 residues. V was cut by 4 bases and J by 8 bases, with 12 bases left in between. Germline-derived CDR1 and CDR2 are DFQATT and SNEGSKA (reference sequence). The CDR3 coding sequence is TGCAGTGCTACCGGGACGGGGGATTCACCCCTCCACTTT. This codes for CSATGTGDSPLHF.

The V gene is TRBV24-1, the J gene TRBJ2-3; a weak D match, TRBD1 (5 bases). The V end was cut by 3 bases, the J end by 4 bases, with 13 bases between. The CDR3 extends over 15 amino acids. Per the germline V gene, CDR1 is KGHDR and CDR2 is SFDVKD. The chain's CDR3 is CATSDQRQIADTQYF. In nucleotides, the CDR3 is TGTGCCACCAGTGATCAACGACAGATTGCAGATACGCAGTATTTT.

The chain employs TRBV5-1 and TRBJ1-6, with D unclear. Germline CDR1 SGHRS, CDR2 YFSETQ. The V gene lost 0 bases and the J gene lost 10 bases, with 11 bases spanning the gap. This CDR3 has 14 amino acids. The CDR3 DNA follows: TGCGCCAGCAGCTTGGCCGGCAGAGGATCACCCCTCCACTTT. Its translation: CASSLAGRGSPLHF.

This chain uses TRBV29-1 with TRBJ2-2; no reliable D call. CDR3 length: 13 residues. Trimming left V 3 bases short and J 1 base short, with 6 bases between. The germline V gene has CDR1 SQVTM and CDR2 ANQGSEA. In nucleotides, the CDR3 is TGCAGCGTTGATAGGCAGAACACCGGGGAGCTGTTTTTT. Residues: CSVDRQNTGELFF.